This is a list of T cell receptor beta chains from one sample in a study of blood T cell repertoires in COVID-19. Assay used: immunoSEQ multiplex PCR; TCRdb lists only in-frame clones, some missing. The data contain about 530,000 clones, less than 90% of them singletons. Sequencing was performed on peripheral blood. The receptors here all came from a woman aged 45-65 years with COVID-19, enrolled during active disease. Each CDR3 is given with its conserved first and last residue. The D gene is left open where the match is weak. Clone size is not always given. Where it is, it says once, few, many or a class for expanded clones.

clone size | D gene | J gene | V gene | CDR3 protein | CDR3 DNA
. | TRBD2 | TRBJ2-2 | TRBV5-1 | CASSREGQRNTGELFF | TGCGCCAGCAGTCGGGAGGGACAAAGGAACACCGGGGAGCTGTTTTTT
. | . | TRBJ2-1 | TRBV27 | CASSFTRAYNEQFF | TGTGCCAGCAGTTTTACCCGGGCCTACAATGAGCAGTTCTTC
. | TRBD1 | TRBJ2-7 | TRBV9 | CASSVGTGLSYEQYF | TGTGCCAGCAGCGTAGGGACAGGTTTATCCTACGAGCAGTACTTC
few | . | TRBJ1-1 | TRBV19 | CASSGLAGNTEAFF | TGTGCCAGTAGTGGGCTGGCCGGGAACACTGAAGCTTTCTTT
. | TRBD1 | TRBJ1-2 | TRBV30 | CAWSVLLGQGKLVDGYTF | TGTGCCTGGAGTGTACTCCTAGGACAGGGTAAGTTGGTCGATGGCTACACCTTC
. | TRBD1 | TRBJ2-7 | TRBV10-3 | CAIRNRDRGYEQYF | TGTGCCATCAGGAACCGGGACAGGGGCTACGAGCAGTACTTC
. | TRBD1 | TRBJ2-7 | TRBV27 | CASSVLRTGSYEQYF | TGTGCCAGCAGTGTACTCCGGACAGGGAGCTACGAGCAGTACTTC
few | . | TRBJ1-2 | TRBV7-9 | CASSFGSNYGYTF | TGTGCCAGCAGCTTTGGCAGTAACTATGGCTACACCTTC
. | . | TRBJ1-2 | TRBV11-2 | CASSSGSNYGYTF | TGTGCCAGCAGTTCAGGAAGTAACTATGGCTACACCTTC
. | . | TRBJ1-1 | TRBV6-6 | CASSRAGAEAFF | TGTGCCAGCAGTAGGGCAGGGGCTGAAGCTTTCTTT
. | TRBD2 | TRBJ2-3 | TRBV4-2 | CASSQAAGRADTQYF | TGTGCCAGCAGCCAAGCCGCGGGGAGGGCAGATACGCAGTATTTT
. | TRBD1 | TRBJ2-7 | TRBV5-8 | CASSNGQGTKQYF | TGTGCCAGCAGCAACGGACAGGGGACGAAGCAGTACTTC
. | . | TRBJ1-6 | TRBV19 | CASSRILSSYNSPLHF | TGTGCCAGTAGCCGAATACTAAGCTCCTATAATTCACCCCTCCACTTT
few | . | TRBJ1-3 | TRBV28 | CASSSRGGSGNTIYF | TGTGCCAGCAGTTCACGTGGAGGTTCTGGAAACACCATATATTTT
. | . | TRBJ1-2 | TRBV30 | CAWRLIFTGSNYGYTF | TGTGCCTGGAGATTAATATTCACAGGGTCTAACTATGGCTACACCTTC
. | TRBD1 | TRBJ1-4 | TRBV5-1 | CASSLALDRDSNEKLFF | TGCGCCAGCAGCTTGGCGCTCGACAGGGACTCTAATGAAAAACTGTTTTTT
. | TRBD1 | TRBJ1-2 | TRBV19 | CASSARDSLPANYGYTF | TGTGCCAGTAGTGCCCGGGACAGCTTACCCGCTAACTATGGCTACACCTTC
. | TRBD1 | TRBJ1-1 | TRBV12-3/TRBV12-4 | CASRTGSEAFF | TGTGCCAGCAGGACAGGGTCTGAAGCTTTCTTT
. | TRBD1 | TRBJ2-1 | TRBV24-1 | CATSAAGQGNNEQFF | TGTGCCACCAGTGCCGCGGGACAGGGAAACAATGAGCAGTTCTTC
. | . | TRBJ2-5 | TRBV20-1 | CSASSQEETQYF | TGCAGTGCTAGTTCGCAGGAAGAGACCCAGTACTTC
. | . | TRBJ1-1 | TRBV9 | CASSSGGNTEAFF | TGTGCCAGCAGCAGCGGAGGGAACACTGAAGCTTTCTTT
. | . | TRBJ2-7 | TRBV5-1 | CASSLALEAQQYF | TGCGCCAGCAGCTTGGCCCTAGAGGCTCAGCAGTACTTC
. | TRBD1 | TRBJ2-7 | TRBV5-1 | CASSSGTGRAGEQYF | TGCGCCAGCAGCTCCGGGACAGGCAGGGCGGGGGAGCAGTACTTC
. | TRBD1 | TRBJ2-4 | TRBV5-1 | CASSLDRGPKNIQYF | TGCGCCAGCAGCTTGGACAGGGGGCCCAAAAACATTCAGTACTTC
. | . | TRBJ1-6 | TRBV7-2 | CASSLGLYNSPLHF | TGTGCCAGCAGCTTAGGTCTATATAATTCACCCCTCCACTTT
once | . | TRBJ2-5 | TRBV5-1 | CASSADSHRAGQETQYF | TGCGCCAGCAGCGCCGACAGTCATCGGGCCGGCCAAGAGACCCAGTACTTC
. | TRBD2 | TRBJ2-1 | TRBV13 | CASSLRKTSASYNEQFF | TGTGCCAGCAGCTTAAGGAAGACTAGCGCTTCCTACAATGAGCAGTTCTTC
. | TRBD1 | TRBJ2-1 | TRBV30 | CALSGTGIYNEQFF | TGTGCCTTGTCCGGGACAGGGATTTACAATGAGCAGTTCTTC
once | . | TRBJ1-1 | TRBV5-5 | CASSLGASPGEAFF | TGTGCCAGCAGCTTGGGGGCGTCCCCAGGGGAAGCTTTCTTT
. | . | TRBJ2-1 | TRBV12-3/TRBV12-4 | CASTTSGEQFF | TGTGCCAGCACCACGAGTGGTGAGCAGTTCTTC
. | TRBD2 | TRBJ2-1 | TRBV6-4 | CASRAGVGNEQFF | TGTGCCAGCAGAGCGGGGGTCGGCAATGAGCAGTTCTTC
. | TRBD1 | TRBJ2-2 | TRBV27 | CASSPPLRTGKAGELFF | TGTGCCAGCAGTCCCCCTCTAAGGACAGGGAAGGCCGGGGAGCTGTTTTTT
. | TRBD1 | TRBJ2-2 | TRBV29-1 | CSATGQANTGELFF | TGCAGCGCGACCGGACAGGCGAACACCGGGGAGCTGTTTTTT
. | TRBD1 | TRBJ1-1 | TRBV29-1 | CSAHSPTRDRDTEAFF | TGCAGCGCTCATTCCCCCACCCGGGACAGGGACACTGAAGCTTTCTTT
once | TRBD1 | TRBJ2-4 | TRBV11-2 | CASSLDRGPRIQYF | TGTGCCAGCAGCCTTGACAGGGGGCCGCGGATTCAGTACTTC
. | TRBD2 | TRBJ2-5 | TRBV27 | CASTRTSGALETQYF | TGTGCCAGCACCCGGACTAGCGGGGCGTTAGAGACCCAGTACTTC
. | . | TRBJ2-3 | TRBV7-3 | CASSSADTQYF | TGTGCCAGCAGTAGCGCAGATACGCAGTATTTT
. | . | TRBJ1-1 | TRBV27 | CASRGQQNTEAFF | TGTGCCAGCCGAGGGCAGCAGAACACTGAAGCTTTCTTT
once | . | TRBJ1-3 | TRBV30 | CAWSVQGNTIYF | TGTGCCTGGAGTGTACAGGGAAACACCATATATTTT
. | . | TRBJ1-1 | TRBV30 | CACERPLNTEAFF | TGTGCCTGTGAGAGGCCCCTGAACACTGAAGCTTTCTTT
. | TRBD1 | TRBJ1-2 | TRBV30 | CAWRVQGAHGYTF | TGTGCCTGGAGGGTACAGGGGGCACATGGCTACACCTTC
. | TRBD1 | TRBJ1-1 | TRBV6-1 | CASSEVPQGARSEAFF | TGTGCCAGCAGTGAAGTCCCACAGGGGGCAAGGTCTGAAGCTTTCTTT